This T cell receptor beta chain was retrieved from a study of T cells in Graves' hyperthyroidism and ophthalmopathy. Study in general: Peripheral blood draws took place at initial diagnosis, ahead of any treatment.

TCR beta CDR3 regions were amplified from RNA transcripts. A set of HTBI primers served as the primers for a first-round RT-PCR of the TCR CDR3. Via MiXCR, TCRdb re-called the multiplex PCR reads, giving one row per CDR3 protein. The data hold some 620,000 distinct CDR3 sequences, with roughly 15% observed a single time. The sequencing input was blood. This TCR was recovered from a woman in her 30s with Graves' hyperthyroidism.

CDR3 nucleotides: TGTGCCAGCAGGCCGGCTAGCCTCCCTGATACGCAGTATTTT. It is translated as CASRPASLPDTQYF. The chain recombines TRBV5-5 with TRBJ2-3; maybe TRBD2 (5 bases). V was trimmed by 5 bases and J by 6 bases, leaving 16 bases between them. Looked up from germline, CDR1 is SGHKS and CDR2 is YYEKEE (reference sequence). This CDR3 has 14 amino acids.